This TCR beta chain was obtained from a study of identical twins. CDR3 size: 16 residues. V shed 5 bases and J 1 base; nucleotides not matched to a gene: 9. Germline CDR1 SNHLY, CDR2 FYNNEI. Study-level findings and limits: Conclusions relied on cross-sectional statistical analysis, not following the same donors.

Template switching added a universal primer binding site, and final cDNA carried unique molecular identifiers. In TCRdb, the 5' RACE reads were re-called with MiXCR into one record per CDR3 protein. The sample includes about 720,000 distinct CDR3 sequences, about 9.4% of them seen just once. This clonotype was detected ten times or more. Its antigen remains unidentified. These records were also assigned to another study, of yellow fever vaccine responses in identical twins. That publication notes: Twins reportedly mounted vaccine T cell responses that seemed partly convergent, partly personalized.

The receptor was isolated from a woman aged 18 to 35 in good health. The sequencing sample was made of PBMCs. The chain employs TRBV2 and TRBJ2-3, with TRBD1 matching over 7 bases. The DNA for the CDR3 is TGTGCCAGCAGTCTCCTCTCAGGGGGTGGCACAGATACGCAGTATTTT. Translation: CASSLLSGGGTDTQYF.